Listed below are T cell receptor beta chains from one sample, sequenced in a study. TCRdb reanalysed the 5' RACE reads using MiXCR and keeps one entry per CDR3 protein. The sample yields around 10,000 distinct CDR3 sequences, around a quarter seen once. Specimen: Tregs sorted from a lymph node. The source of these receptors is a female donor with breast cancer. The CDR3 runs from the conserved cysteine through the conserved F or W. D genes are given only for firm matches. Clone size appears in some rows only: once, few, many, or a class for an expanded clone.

DNA: TGTGCCAGCAGCACCCCCCGCTTAGGCGGCTCTGAAGCTTTCTTT
CDR3: CASSTPRLGGSEAFF
size: many
J: TRBJ1-1
D: NA
V: TRBV5-6
length: 15

DNA: TGTGCCAGCAGTTCCTCAATAGTCGCCGGGGAGCTGTTTTTT
CDR3: CASSSSIVAGELFF
size: many
J: TRBJ2-2
D: NA
V: TRBV27
length: 14

DNA: TGTGCCAGCAGTTATCAGGGCCCTACTGAAGCTTTCTTT
CDR3: CASSYQGPTEAFF
size: many
J: TRBJ1-1
D: NA
V: TRBV27
length: 13

DNA: TGTGCCAGCAGTTTGGGAGCGGGGGGCTACGATGAGCAGTTCTTC
CDR3: CASSLGAGGYDEQFF
size: few
J: TRBJ2-1
D: TRBD2
V: TRBV27
length: 15

DNA: TGCAGTGCTAGAGGGGTGGCGTACGAGCAGTACTTC
CDR3: CSARGVAYEQYF
size: medium-sized
J: TRBJ2-7
D: NA
V: TRBV20-1
length: 12

DNA: TGTGCCAGCAGTTTGGGGGGTGGCAATCAGCCCCAGCATTTT
CDR3: CASSLGGGNQPQHF
size: once
J: TRBJ1-5
D: NA
V: TRBV6-5
length: 14

DNA: TGTGCCAGCAGTGCTCTCAGGACTAGCGGGAGTACATACAATGAGCAGTTCTTC
CDR3: CASSALRTSGSTYNEQFF
size: medium-sized
J: TRBJ2-1
D: TRBD2
V: TRBV6-6
length: 18

DNA: TGCGCCAGCAGCCGAGAGGGCAGGTGGGTGACTGAAGCTTTCTTT
CDR3: CASSREGRWVTEAFF
size: NA
J: TRBJ1-1
D: NA
V: TRBV4-1
length: 15

DNA: TGTGCCAGCAGCTCAAATGTGGTTACAACTATGGACACCGGGGAGCTGTTTTTT
CDR3: CASSSNVVTTMDTGELFF
size: NA
J: TRBJ2-2
D: NA
V: TRBV7-3
length: 18

DNA: TGTGCCAGCAGAGGTCGGGGGGGGAACTATGGCTACACCTTC
CDR3: CASRGRGGNYGYTF
size: many
J: TRBJ1-2
D: NA
V: TRBV5-6
length: 14

DNA: TGTGCCAGCAGTTTAACGGGCCCCTCCGCCGAGCAGTACTTC
CDR3: CASSLTGPSAEQYF
size: NA
J: TRBJ2-7
D: NA
V: TRBV12-3/TRBV12-4
length: 14

DNA: TGTGCCAGTAGTATCGCGCTAGCGAGCAATGAGCAGTTCTTC
CDR3: CASSIALASNEQFF
size: few
J: TRBJ2-1
D: NA
V: TRBV19
length: 14

DNA: TGTGCCAGCAGCTTAGGACTAGCGGGAGGAAAGCAGTTCTTC
CDR3: CASSLGLAGGKQFF
size: many
J: TRBJ2-1
D: TRBD2
V: TRBV7-2
length: 14

DNA: TGTGCCTGGAGTGTAGGCCGGGTGCAGTATTTT
CDR3: CAWSVGRVQYF
size: NA
J: TRBJ2-3
D: NA
V: TRBV30
length: 11

DNA: TGCGCCAGCAGGGGCGGGAGCCCAGGCAACGAGCAGTTCTTC
CDR3: CASRGGSPGNEQFF
size: NA
J: TRBJ2-1
D: TRBD2
V: TRBV5-1
length: 14

DNA: TGTGCCAGCCGATCTTTCACGAGGGAGGGAGCTTCGGGGACCCAGTACTTC
CDR3: CASRSFTREGASGTQYF
size: NA
J: TRBJ2-5
D: TRBD2
V: TRBV27
length: 17

DNA: TGTGCCAGCAGTTCACACGACAGGGGTAGGCAGCCCCAGCATTTT
CDR3: CASSSHDRGRQPQHF
size: few
J: TRBJ1-5
D: TRBD1
V: TRBV6-5
length: 15

DNA: TGCAGTGCTTGGGACAGCCTGGAACCTAACTATGGCTACACCTTC
CDR3: CSAWDSLEPNYGYTF
size: medium-sized
J: TRBJ1-2
D: TRBD1
V: TRBV20-1
length: 15

DNA: TGCAGCGCTCAGACAGGTCGGGGCTACACCTTC
CDR3: CSAQTGRGYTF
size: many
J: TRBJ1-2
D: NA
V: TRBV29-1
length: 11

DNA: TGTGCCAGCAGTTTAGGGACTAGCGGTTCCTCCTACAATGAGCAGTTCTTC
CDR3: CASSLGTSGSSYNEQFF
size: NA
J: TRBJ2-1
D: TRBD2
V: TRBV12-3/TRBV12-4
length: 17

DNA: TGTGCCACCAGTGACGGCCGAGGTGGGGTGGAGCAGTACTTC
CDR3: CATSDGRGGVEQYF
size: NA
J: TRBJ2-7
D: NA
V: TRBV24-1
length: 14

DNA: TGTGCCACCAGTGAGTCGAACACTGAAGCTTTCTTT
CDR3: CATSESNTEAFF
size: many
J: TRBJ1-1
D: NA
V: TRBV24-1
length: 12

DNA: TGTGCCAGCAGTGTCCGACTGGATAACAATGAGCGGCTCTTC
CDR3: CASSVRLDNNERLF
size: NA
J: TRBJ2-1
D: NA
V: TRBV6-1
length: 14

DNA: TGCAGCGTCCCGGGACAGGGATTCAATGAGCAGTTCTTC
CDR3: CSVPGQGFNEQFF
size: many
J: TRBJ2-1
D: TRBD1
V: TRBV29-1
length: 13

DNA: TGTGCCAGCAGCTTAGGTCAGGGAGGTCATACCGGGGAGCTGTTTTTT
CDR3: CASSLGQGGHTGELFF
size: many
J: TRBJ2-2
D: NA
V: TRBV7-6
length: 16

DNA: TGCGCCAGCAGCTTGGGAGGGGGTGACACTGAAGCTTTCTTT
CDR3: CASSLGGGDTEAFF
size: few
J: TRBJ1-1
D: NA
V: TRBV5-1
length: 14

DNA: TGTGCCAGCAGTGCCCCTACAGCGTTGAACACTGAAGCTTTCTTT
CDR3: CASSAPTALNTEAFF
size: many
J: TRBJ1-1
D: NA
V: TRBV2
length: 15

DNA: TGTGCCAGCAGTCACTCGAGACTCCAGTCGGGGGATGAGCAGTTCTTT
CDR3: CASSHSRLQSGDEQFF
size: NA
J: TRBJ2-1
D: NA
V: TRBV6-5
length: 16

DNA: TGTACCAGCAGCCGAGGACTAGCGGGGAAACCCTACGAGCAGTACTTC
CDR3: CTSSRGLAGKPYEQYF
size: NA
J: TRBJ2-7
D: TRBD2
V: TRBV6-6
length: 16

DNA: TGCGCCAGCAGCCCGGGACAGGGGCTCGACGAGCAGTACTTC
CDR3: CASSPGQGLDEQYF
size: NA
J: TRBJ2-7
D: TRBD1
V: TRBV5-1
length: 14

DNA: TGCAGTGCTAGAGATAATTGGGGACTAGCGGGAGGTTCGGGATACAATGAGCAGTTCTTC
CDR3: CSARDNWGLAGGSGYNEQFF
size: few
J: TRBJ2-1
D: TRBD2
V: TRBV20-1
length: 20